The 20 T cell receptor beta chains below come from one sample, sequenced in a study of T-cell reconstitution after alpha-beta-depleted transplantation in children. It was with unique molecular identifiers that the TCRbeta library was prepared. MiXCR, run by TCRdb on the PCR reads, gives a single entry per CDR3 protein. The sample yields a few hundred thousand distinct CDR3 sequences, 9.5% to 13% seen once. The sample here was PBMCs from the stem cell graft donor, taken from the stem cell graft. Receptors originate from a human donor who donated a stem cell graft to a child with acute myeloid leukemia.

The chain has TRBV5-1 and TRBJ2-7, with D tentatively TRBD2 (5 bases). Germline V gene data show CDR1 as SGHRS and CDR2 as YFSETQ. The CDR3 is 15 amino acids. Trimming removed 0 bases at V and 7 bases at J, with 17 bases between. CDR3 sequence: CASSLAAISSGEQYV. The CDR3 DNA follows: TGCGCCAGCAGCTTGGCCGCCATCTCCTCGGGGGAGCAGTACGTC.

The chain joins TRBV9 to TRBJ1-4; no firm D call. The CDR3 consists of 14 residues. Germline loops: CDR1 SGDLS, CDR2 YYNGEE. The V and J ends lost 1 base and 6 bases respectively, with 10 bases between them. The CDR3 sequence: CASSVRTGDEKLFF. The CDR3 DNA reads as TGTGCCAGCAGCGTACGAACTGGCGATGAAAAACTGTTTTTT. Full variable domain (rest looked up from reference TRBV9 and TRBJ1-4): DSGVTQTPKHLITATGQRVTLRCSPRSGDLSVYWYQQSLDQGLQFLIQYYNGEERAKGNILERFSAQQFPDLHSELNLSSLELGDSALYFCASSVRTGDEKLFFGSGTQLSVL.

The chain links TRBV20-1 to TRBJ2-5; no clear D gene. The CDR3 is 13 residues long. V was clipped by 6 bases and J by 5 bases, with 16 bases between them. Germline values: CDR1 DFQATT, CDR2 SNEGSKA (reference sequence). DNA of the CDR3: TGCAGTGCCCGGTGGCTTAACCGGGAGACCCAGTACTTC. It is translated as CSARWLNRETQYF.

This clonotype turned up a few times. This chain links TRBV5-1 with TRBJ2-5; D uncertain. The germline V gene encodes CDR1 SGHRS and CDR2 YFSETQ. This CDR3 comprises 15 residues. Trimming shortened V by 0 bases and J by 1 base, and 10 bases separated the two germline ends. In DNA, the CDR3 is TGCGCCAGCAGCTTGGCTTCAAGTAGCCAAGAGACCCAGTACTTC. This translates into CASSLASSSQETQYF.

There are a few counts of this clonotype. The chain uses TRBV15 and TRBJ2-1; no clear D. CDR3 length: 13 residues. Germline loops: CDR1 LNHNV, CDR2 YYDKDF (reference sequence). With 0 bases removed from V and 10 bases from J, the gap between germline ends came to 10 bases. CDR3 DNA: TGTGCCACCAGCAGAGATCTTGGCCAGGAGCAGTTCTTC. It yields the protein CATSRDLGQEQFF.

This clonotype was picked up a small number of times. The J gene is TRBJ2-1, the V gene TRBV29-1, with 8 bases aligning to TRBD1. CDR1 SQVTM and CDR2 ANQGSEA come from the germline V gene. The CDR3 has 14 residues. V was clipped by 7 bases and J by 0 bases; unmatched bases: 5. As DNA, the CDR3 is TGCAGCGAGCGACAGGGGAGCTCCTACAATGAGCAGTTCTTC. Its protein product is CSERQGSSYNEQFF.

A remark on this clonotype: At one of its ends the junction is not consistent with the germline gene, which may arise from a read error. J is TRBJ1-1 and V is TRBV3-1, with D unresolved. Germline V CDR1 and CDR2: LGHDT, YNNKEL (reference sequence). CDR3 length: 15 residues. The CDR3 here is CATSLLKRGNTEAFF. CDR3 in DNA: TGTGCCACCAGCCTCCTTAAGCGCGGGAACACTGAAGCTTTCTTT.

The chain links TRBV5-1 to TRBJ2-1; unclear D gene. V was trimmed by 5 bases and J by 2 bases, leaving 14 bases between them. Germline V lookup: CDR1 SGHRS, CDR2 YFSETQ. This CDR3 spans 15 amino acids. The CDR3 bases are TGCGCCAGCAGGCCCCCCGGGTCAACCTACAATGAGCAGTTCTTC. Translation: CASRPPGSTYNEQFF. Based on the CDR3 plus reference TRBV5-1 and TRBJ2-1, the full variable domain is KAGVTQTPRYLIKTRGQQVTLSCSPISGHRSVSWYQQTPGQGLQFLFEYFSETQRNKGNFPGRFSGRQFSNSRSEMNVSTLELGDSALYLCASRPPGSTYNEQFFGPGTRLTVL.

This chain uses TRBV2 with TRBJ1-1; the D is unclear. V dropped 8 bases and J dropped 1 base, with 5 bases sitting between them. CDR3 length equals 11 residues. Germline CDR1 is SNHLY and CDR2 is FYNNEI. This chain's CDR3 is CASPGNTEAFF. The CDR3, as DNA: TGTGCCAGCCCAGGGAACACTGAAGCTTTCTTT.

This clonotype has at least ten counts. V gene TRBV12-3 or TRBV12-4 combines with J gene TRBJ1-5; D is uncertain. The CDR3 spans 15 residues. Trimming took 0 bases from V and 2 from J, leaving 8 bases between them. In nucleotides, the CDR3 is TGTGCCAGCAGTTTAGCCGGGCGCGGCAATCAGCCCCAGCATTTT. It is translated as CASSLAGRGNQPQHF.

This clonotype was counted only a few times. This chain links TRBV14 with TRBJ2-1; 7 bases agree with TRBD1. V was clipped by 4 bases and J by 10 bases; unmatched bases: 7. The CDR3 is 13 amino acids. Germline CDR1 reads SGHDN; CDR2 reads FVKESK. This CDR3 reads CASSPNRGGEQFF. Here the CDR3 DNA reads TGTGCCAGCAGCCCGAACAGGGGCGGGGAGCAGTTCTTC.

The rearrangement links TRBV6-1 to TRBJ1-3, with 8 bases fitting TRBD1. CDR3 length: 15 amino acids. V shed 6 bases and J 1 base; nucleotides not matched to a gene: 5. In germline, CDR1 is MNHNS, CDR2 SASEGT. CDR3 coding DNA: TGTGCCAGCAGCAAACAGGGGGTGTCTGGAAACACCATATATTTT. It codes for CASSKQGVSGNTIYF.

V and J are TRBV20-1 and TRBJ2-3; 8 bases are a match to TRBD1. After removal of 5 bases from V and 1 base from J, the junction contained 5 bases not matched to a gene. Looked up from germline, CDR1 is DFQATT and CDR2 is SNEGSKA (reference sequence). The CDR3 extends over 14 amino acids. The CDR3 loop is CSALTGDGTDTQYF. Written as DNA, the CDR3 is TGCAGTGCTTTGACAGGGGACGGCACAGATACGCAGTATTTT.

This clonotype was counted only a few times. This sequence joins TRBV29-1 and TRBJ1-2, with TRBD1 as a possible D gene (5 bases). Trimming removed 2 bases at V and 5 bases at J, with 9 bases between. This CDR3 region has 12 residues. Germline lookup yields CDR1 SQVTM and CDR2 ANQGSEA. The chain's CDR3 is CSVEQGGYGYTF. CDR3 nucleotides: TGCAGCGTTGAACAGGGCGGATATGGCTACACCTTC.

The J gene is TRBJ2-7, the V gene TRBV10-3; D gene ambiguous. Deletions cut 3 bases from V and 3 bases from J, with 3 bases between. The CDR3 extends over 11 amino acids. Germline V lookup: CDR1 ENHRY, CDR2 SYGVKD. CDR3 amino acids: CAISEFYEQYF. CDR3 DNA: TGTGCCATCAGTGAATTCTACGAGCAGTACTTC.

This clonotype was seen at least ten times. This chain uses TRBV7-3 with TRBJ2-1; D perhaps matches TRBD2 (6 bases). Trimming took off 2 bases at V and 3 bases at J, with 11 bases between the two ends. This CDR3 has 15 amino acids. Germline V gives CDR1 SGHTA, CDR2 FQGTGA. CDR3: CASSLGGGRYNEQFF. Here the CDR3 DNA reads TGTGCCAGCAGCTTAGGGGGAGGTCGCTACAATGAGCAGTTCTTC.

The CDR3 sequence is CASSLSFPRHRATNEKLFF. For the CDR3, the DNA is TGTGCCAGCAGCTTATCTTTTCCGAGACACCGTGCAACTAATGAAAAACTGTTTTTT. V is TRBV7-3 and J is TRBJ1-4; D is unclear. Trimming cost V 2 bases and J 0 bases, with 19 bases left between them. From germline, CDR1 is SGHTA and CDR2 FQGTGA. The CDR3 length is 19 residues.

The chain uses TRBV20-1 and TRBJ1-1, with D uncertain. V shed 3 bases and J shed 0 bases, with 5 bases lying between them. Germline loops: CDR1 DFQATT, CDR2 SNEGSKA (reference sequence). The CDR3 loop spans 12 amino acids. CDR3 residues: CSASHMNTEAFF. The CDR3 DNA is TGCAGTGCTAGTCACATGAACACTGAAGCTTTCTTT.

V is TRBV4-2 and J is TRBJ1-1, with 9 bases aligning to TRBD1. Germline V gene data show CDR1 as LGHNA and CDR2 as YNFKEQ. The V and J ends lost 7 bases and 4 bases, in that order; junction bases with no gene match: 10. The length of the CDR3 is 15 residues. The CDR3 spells CASTLLGQGRTEAFF. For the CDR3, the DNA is TGTGCCAGCACCCTCTTGGGACAGGGACGCACTGAAGCTTTCTTT.

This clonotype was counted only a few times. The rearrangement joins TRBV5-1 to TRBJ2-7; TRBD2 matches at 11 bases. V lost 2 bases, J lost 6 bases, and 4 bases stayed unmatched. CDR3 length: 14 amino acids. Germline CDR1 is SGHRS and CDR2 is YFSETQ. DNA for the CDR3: TGCGCCAGCAGCTTTTCTAGCGGGGGGAGCGAGCAGTACGTC. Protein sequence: CASSFSSGGSEQYV.